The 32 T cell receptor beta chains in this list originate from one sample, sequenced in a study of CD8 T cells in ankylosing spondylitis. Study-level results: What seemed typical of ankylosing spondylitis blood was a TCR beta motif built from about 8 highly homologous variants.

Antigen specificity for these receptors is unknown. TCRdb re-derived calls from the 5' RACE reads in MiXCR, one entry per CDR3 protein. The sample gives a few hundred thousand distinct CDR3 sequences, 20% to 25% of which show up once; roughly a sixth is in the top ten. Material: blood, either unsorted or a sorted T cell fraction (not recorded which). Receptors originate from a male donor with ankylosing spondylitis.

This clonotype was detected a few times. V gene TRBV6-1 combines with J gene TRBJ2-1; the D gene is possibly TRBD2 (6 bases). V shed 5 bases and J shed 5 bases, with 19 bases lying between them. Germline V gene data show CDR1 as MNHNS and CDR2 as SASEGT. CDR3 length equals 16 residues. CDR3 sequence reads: CASSRSRRTINNEQFF. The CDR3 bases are TGTGCCAGCAGTCGGAGCAGGAGGACTATTAACAATGAGCAGTTCTTC.

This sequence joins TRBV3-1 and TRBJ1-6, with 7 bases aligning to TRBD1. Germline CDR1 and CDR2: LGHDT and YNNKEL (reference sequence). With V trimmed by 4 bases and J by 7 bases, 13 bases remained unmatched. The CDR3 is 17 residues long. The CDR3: CASSLQFLRGWNSPLHF. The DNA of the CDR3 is TGTGCCAGCAGCCTTCAATTCCTCAGGGGGTGGAATTCACCCCTCCACTTT.

The CDR3 here is CASSSRGAANTEAFF. CDR3 DNA sequence: TGTGCCAGCAGCTCCAGGGGGGCAGCGAACACTGAAGCTTTCTTT. J is TRBJ1-1 and V is TRBV7-6; TRBD1 agrees at 7 bases. The CDR3 spans 15 residues. The V gene's germline CDR1 is SGHVS and CDR2 FNYEAQ. Unmatched junction bases numbered 6, after V lost 4 bases and J lost 1 base.

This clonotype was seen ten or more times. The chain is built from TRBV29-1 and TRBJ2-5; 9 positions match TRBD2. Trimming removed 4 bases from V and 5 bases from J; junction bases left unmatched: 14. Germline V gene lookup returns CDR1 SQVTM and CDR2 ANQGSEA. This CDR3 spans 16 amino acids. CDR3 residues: CSVGRSSGALGETQYF. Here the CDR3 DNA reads TGCAGCGTTGGGAGGTCTAGCGGGGCCTTGGGGGAGACCCAGTACTTC.

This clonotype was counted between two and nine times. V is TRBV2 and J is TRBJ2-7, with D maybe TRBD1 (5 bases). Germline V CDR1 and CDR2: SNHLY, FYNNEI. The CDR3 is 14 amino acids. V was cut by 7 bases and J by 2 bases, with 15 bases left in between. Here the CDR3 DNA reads TGTGCCAGCACCACAGACAGAGGCCCCTACGAGCAGTACTTC. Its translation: CASTTDRGPYEQYF.

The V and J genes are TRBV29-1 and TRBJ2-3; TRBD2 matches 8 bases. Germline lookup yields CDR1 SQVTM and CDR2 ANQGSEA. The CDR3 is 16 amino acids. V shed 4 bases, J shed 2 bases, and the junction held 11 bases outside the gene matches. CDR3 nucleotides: TGCAGCGTTGGGGGTAATGTAGCGGGACTCACAGATACGCAGTATTTT. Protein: CSVGGNVAGLTDTQYF.

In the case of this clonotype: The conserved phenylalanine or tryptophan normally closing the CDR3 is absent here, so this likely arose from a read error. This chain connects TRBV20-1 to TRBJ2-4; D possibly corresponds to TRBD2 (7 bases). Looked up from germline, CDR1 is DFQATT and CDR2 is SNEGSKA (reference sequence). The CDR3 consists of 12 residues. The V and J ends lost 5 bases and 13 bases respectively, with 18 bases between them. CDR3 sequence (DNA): TGCAGTGCTGGGCCACCAGCGGGGACACAGTACTAC. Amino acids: CSAGPPAGTQYY.

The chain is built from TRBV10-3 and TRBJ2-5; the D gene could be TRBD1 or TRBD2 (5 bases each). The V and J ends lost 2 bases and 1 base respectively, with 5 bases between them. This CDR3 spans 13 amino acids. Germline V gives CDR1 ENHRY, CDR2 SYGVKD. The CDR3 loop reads CAISEGGQETQYF. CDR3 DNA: TGTGCCATCAGTGAGGGGGGCCAAGAGACCCAGTACTTC.

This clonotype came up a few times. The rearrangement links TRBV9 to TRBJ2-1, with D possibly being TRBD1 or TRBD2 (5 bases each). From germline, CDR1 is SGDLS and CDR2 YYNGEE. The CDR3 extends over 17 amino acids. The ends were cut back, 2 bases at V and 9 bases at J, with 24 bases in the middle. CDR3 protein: CASSVVLGDPRIGEQFF. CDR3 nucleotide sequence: TGTGCCAGCAGCGTGGTCCTCGGGGACCCTAGGATAGGTGAGCAGTTCTTC.

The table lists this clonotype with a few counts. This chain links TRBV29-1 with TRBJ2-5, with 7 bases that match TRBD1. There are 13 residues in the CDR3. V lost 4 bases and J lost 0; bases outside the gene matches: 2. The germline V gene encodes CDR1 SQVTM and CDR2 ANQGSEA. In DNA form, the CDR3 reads TGCAGCGTTGCAGGGACAGACCAAGAGACCCAGTACTTC. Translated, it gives CSVAGTDQETQYF.

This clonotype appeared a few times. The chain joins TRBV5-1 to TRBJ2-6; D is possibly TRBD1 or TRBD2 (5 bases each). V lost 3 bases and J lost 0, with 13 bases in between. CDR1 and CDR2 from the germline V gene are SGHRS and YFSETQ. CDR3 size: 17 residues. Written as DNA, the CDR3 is TGCGCCAGCAGCTGGGACCGAGGAGCCTCTGGGGCCAACGTCCTGACTTTC. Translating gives CASSWDRGASGANVLTF.

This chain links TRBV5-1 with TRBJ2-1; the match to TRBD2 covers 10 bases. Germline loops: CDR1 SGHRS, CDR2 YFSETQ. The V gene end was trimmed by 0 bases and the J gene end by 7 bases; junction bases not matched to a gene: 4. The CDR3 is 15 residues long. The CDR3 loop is CASSLGRLAGNEQFF. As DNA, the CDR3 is TGCGCCAGCAGCTTGGGTAGACTAGCGGGTAATGAGCAGTTCTTC.

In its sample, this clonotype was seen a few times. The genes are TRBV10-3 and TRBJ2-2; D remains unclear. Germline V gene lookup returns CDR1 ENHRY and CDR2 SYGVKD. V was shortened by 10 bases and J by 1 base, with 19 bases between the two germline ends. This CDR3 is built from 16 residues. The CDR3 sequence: CATASSGRRNTGELFF. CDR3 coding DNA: TGTGCCACCGCCTCCTCCGGACGGAGGAACACCGGGGAGCTGTTTTTT.

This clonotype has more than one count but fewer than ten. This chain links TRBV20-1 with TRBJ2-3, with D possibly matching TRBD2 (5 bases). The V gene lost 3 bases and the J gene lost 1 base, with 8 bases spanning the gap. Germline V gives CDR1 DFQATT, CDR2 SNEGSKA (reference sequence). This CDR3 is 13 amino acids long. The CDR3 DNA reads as TGCAGTGCTAGTGATAGCGGCACAGATACGCAGTATTTT. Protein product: CSASDSGTDTQYF.

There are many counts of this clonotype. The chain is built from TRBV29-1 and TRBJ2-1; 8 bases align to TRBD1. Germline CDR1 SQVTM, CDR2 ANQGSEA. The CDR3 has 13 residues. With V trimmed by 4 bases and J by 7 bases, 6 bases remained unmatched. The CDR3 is CSVGRTGRNEQFF. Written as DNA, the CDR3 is TGCAGCGTTGGCAGGACAGGGAGGAATGAGCAGTTCTTC.

The CDR3 DNA sequence: TGTGCCAGCAGTTATCCCGGGGCGCTTAGCTATGGCTACACCTTC. Its protein product is CASSYPGALSYGYTF. The gene calls are TRBV6-5 and TRBJ1-2, with D maybe TRBD1 (5 bases). The V gene lost 3 bases and the J gene lost 4 bases, with 15 bases spanning the gap. This CDR3 has 15 residues. The germline gives CDR1 MNHEY, CDR2 SVGAGI.

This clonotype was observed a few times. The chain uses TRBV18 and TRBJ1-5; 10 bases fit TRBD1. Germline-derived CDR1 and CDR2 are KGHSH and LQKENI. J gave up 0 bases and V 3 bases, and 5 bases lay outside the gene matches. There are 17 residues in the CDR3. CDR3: CASSPGQGHNSNQPQHF. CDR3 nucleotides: TGTGCCAGCTCACCGGGACAGGGGCACAATAGCAATCAGCCCCAGCATTTT.

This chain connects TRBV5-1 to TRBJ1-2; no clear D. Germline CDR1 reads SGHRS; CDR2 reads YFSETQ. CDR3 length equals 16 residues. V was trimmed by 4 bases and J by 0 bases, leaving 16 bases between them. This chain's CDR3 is CASSPGRVPANYGYTF. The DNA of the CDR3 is TGCGCCAGCAGCCCCGGACGAGTACCAGCTAACTATGGCTACACCTTC.

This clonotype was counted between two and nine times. The CDR3 DNA follows: TGTGCCAGCAGCTTAGCGGGACAGGGGGAAACTGAAGCTTTCTTT. Encoded protein: CASSLAGQGETEAFF. The rearrangement links TRBV7-6 to TRBJ1-1, with TRBD1 matching over 11 bases. The CDR3 covers 15 residues. V shed 0 bases, J shed 5 bases, and the junction held 2 bases outside the gene matches. Germline lookup yields CDR1 SGHVS and CDR2 FNYEAQ.

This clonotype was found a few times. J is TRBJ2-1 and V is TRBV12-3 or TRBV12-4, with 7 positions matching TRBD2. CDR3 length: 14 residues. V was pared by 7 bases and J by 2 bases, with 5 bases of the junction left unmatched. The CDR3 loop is CASTPLAAYNEQFF. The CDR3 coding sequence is TGTGCCAGCACCCCGCTAGCGGCCTACAATGAGCAGTTCTTC.

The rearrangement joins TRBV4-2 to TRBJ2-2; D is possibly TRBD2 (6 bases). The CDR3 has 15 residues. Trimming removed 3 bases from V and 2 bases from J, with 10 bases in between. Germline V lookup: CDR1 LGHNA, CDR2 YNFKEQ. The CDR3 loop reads CASSQPGTNTGELFF. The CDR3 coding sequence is TGTGCCAGCAGCCAGCCCGGGACTAACACCGGGGAGCTGTTTTTT.

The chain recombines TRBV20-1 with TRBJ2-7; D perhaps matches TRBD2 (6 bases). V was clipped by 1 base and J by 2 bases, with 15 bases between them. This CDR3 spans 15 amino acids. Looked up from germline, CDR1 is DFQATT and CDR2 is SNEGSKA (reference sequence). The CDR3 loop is CSARGRQEGPYEQYF. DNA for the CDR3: TGCAGTGCTAGAGGGAGGCAGGAGGGTCCCTACGAGCAGTACTTC.

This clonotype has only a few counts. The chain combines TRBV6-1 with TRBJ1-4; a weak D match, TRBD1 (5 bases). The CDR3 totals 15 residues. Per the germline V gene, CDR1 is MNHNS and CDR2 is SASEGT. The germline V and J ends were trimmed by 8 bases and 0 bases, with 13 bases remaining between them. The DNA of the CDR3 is TGTGCCAGCGGCCGGGGGGGAGCAACTAATGAAAAACTGTTTTTT. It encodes CASGRGGATNEKLFF.

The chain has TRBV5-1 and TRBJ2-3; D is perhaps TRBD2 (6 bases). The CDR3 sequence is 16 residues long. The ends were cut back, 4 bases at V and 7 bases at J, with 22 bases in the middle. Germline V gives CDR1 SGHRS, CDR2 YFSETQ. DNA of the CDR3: TGCGCCAGCAGCCTAAACTCAATGTCGGGAGCGAATACGCAGTATTTT. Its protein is CASSLNSMSGANTQYF.

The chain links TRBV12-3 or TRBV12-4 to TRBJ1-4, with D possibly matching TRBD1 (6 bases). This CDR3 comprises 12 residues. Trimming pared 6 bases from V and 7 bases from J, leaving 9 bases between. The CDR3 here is CASSTRGEKLFF. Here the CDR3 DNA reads TGTGCCAGCAGCACCAGGGGTGAAAAACTGTTTTTT.

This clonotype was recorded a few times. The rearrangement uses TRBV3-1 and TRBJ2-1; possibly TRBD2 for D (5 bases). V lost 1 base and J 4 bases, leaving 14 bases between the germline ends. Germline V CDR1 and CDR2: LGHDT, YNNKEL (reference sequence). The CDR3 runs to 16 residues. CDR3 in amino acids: CASSQAWENPYNEQFF. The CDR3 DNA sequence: TGTGCCAGCAGCCAAGCCTGGGAGAACCCTTACAATGAGCAGTTCTTC.

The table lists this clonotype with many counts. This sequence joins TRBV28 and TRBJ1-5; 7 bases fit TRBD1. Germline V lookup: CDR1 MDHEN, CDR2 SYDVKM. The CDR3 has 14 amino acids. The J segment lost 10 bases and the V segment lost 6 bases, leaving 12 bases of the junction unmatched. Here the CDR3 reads CASRGQIRISPQHF. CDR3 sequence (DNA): TGTGCCAGCAGGGGACAGATCCGTATCAGCCCCCAGCATTTT. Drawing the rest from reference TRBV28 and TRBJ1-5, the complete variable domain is DVKVTQSSRYLVKRTGEKVFLECVQDMDHENMFWYRQDPGLGLRLIYFSYDVKMKEKGDIPEGYSVSREKKERFSLILESASTNQTSMYLCASRGQIRISPQHFGDGTRLSIL.

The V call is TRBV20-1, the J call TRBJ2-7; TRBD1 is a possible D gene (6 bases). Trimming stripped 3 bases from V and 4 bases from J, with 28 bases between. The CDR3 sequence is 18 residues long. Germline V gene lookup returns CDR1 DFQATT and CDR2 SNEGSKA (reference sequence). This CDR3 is CSARGAAEADLKMYEQYF. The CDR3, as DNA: TGCAGTGCTAGGGGGGCAGCTGAGGCCGACCTTAAAATGTACGAGCAGTACTTC.

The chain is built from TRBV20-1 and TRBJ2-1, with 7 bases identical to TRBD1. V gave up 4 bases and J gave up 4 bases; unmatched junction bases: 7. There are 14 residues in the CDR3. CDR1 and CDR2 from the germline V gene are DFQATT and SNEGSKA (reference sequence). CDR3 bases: TGCAGTGCTACCCGGGACAGTAGATACAATGAGCAGTTCTTC. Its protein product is CSATRDSRYNEQFF.

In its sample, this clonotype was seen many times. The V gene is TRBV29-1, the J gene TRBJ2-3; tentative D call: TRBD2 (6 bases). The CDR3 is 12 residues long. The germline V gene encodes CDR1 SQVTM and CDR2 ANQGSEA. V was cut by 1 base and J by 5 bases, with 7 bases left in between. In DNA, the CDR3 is TGCAGCGTTGAAGCGGGAGTAGATACGCAGTATTTT. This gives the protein CSVEAGVDTQYF.

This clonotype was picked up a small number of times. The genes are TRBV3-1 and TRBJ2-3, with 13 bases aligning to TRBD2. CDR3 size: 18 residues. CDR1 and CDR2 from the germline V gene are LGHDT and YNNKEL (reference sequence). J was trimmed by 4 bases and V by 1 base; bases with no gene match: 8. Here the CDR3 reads CASSQGRGLAGVSDTQYF. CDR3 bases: TGTGCCAGCAGCCAAGGGAGAGGACTAGCGGGAGTTTCAGATACGCAGTATTTT.

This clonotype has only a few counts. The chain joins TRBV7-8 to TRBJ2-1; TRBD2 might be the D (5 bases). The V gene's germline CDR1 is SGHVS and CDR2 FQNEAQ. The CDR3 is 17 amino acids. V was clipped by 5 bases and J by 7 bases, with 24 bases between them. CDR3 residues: CASSPSWVARIGNEQFF. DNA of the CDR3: TGTGCCAGCAGCCCATCCTGGGTAGCGAGGATAGGGAATGAGCAGTTCTTC.